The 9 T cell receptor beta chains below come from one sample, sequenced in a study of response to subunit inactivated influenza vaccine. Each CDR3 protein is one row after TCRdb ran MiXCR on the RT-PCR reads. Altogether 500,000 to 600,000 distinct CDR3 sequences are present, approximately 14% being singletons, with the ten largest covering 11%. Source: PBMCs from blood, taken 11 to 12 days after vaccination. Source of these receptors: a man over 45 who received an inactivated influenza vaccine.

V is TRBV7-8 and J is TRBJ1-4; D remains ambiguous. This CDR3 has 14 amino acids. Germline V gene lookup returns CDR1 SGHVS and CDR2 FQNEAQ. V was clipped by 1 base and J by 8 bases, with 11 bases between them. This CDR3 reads CASSLVGTVEKLFF. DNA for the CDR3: TGTGCCAGCAGCTTAGTAGGAACGGTGGAAAAACTGTTTTTT.

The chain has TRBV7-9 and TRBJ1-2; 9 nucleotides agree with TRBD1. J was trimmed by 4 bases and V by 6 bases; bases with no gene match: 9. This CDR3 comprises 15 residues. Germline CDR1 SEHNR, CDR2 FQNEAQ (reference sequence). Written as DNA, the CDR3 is TGTGCCAGCAGTCCGAAACAGGGGGCGAGCTATGGCTACACCTTC. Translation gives CASSPKQGASYGYTF.

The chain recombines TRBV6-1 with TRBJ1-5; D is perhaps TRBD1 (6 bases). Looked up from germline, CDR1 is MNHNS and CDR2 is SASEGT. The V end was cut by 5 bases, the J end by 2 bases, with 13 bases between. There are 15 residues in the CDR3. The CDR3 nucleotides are TGTGCCAGCAGTACGACAGGCCAGGGCAATCAGCCCCAGCATTTT. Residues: CASSTTGQGNQPQHF.

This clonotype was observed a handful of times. The CDR3 sequence: CASSQEGENQPQHF. The CDR3 bases are TGCGCCAGCAGCCAAGAGGGGGAGAATCAGCCCCAGCATTTT. The chain is built from TRBV4-3 and TRBJ1-5, with TRBD1 as a possible D gene (5 bases). V lost 0 bases and J 4 bases, leaving 7 bases between the germline ends. The germline V gene has CDR1 LGHNA and CDR2 YSLEER. The CDR3 runs to 14 residues.

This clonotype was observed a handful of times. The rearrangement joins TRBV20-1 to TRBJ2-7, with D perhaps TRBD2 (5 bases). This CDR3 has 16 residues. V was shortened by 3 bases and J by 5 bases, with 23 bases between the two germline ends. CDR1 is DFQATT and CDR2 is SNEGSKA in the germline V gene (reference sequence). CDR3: CSASEGLSRPWDEQYF. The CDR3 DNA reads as TGCAGTGCTAGTGAAGGACTCTCCCGTCCCTGGGACGAGCAGTACTTC.

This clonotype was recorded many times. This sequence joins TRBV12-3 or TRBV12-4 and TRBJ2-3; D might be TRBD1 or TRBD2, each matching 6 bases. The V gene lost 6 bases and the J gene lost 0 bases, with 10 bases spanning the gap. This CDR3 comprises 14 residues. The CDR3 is CASRPGASTDTQYF. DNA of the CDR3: TGTGCCAGCAGACCGGGGGCTAGCACAGATACGCAGTATTTT.

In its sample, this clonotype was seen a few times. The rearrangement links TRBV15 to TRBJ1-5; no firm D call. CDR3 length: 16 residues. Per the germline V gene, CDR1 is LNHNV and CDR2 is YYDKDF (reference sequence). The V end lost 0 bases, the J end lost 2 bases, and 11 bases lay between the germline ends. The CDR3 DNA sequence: TGTGCCACCAGCAGAGAAGCCCGAGGTGGCAATCAGCCCCAGCATTTT. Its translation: CATSREARGGNQPQHF.

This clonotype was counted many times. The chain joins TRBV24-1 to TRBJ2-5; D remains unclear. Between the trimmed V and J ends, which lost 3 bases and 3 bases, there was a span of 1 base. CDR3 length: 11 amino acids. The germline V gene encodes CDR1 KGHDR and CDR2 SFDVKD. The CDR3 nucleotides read TGTGCCACCAGTGATAAAGAGACCCAGTACTTC. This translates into CATSDKETQYF.

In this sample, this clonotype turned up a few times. The CDR3 protein is CASSSPSRAGVPDTQYF. As DNA, the CDR3 is TGTGCCAGCAGTTCCCCCTCGAGAGCGGGAGTCCCAGATACGCAGTATTTT. V is TRBV6-5 and J is TRBJ2-3, with 8 bases lining up with TRBD2. J was trimmed by 4 bases and V by 4 bases; bases with no gene match: 13. Germline CDR1 MNHEY, CDR2 SVGAGI. This CDR3 spans 17 amino acids.